This entry describes one T cell receptor (beta chain). TCRdb keeps only in-frame clones here, not all; method: immunoSEQ multiplex PCR. The sample yields about 14,000 clones, approximately 76% seen once. This CDR3 spans 17 amino acids. CDR1 SGHAT and CDR2 FQNNGV come from the germline V gene. With 0 bases clipped from V and 0 bases from J, the junction kept 5 bases outside the gene matches. This entry is derived from a study of sequential checkpoint blockade in melanoma. Study in general: Randomization was 1:1 between first-line nivolumab→ipilimumab and ipilimumab→nivolumab.

Treatment of the sample: randomized to nivolumab then ipilimumab (arm A) or the reverse (arm B). From thawed PBMCs, live CD3+CD8+ cells negative for CD19 and CD56 were sorted. This sequence joins TRBV11-2 and TRBJ2-3, with 8 bases fitting TRBD2. The material sequenced was CD8+ T cells sorted from blood (inferred from file names), taken from a patient given nivolumab and ipilimumab in sequence. The clonotype comes from a human patient with melanoma. Some clones in this sample may be carry-over from other donors' samples. The CDR3 DNA reads TGTGCCAGCAGCTTAGAGGGTAGCGGGGATAGCACAGATACGCAGTATTTT. Translating gives CASSLEGSGDSTDTQYF.